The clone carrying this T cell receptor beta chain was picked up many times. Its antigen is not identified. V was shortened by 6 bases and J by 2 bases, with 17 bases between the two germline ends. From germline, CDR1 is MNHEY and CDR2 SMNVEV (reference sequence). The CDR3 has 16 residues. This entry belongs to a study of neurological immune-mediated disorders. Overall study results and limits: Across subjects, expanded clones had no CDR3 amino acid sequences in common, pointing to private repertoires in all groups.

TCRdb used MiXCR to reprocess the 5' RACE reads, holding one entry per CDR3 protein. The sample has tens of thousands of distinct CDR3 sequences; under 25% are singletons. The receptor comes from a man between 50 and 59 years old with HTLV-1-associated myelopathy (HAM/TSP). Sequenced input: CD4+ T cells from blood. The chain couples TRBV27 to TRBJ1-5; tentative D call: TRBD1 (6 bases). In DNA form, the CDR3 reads TGTGCCAGCAGCCGATCGACAGGCTTAGGCAATCAGCCCCAGCATTTT. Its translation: CASSRSTGLGNQPQHF.